This TCR beta chain is drawn from a study of early T cells in non-severe SARS-CoV-2 infection. The wider study: Bulk RNA taken from unsorted whole blood was sequenced, leaving chains unpaired.

This clonotype was observed many times. Researchers attached unique molecular identifiers to individual cDNA molecules. Each CDR3 protein gets one entry after TCRdb re-called the 5' RACE reads with MiXCR. The sample comprises fewer than 30,000 distinct CDR3 sequences, more than 4% of which are singletons, and approximately 14% rests with the top ten. CDR1 SGHTA and CDR2 FQGNSA come from the germline V gene. The CDR3 covers 14 residues. V shed 5 bases and J shed 4 bases, with 14 bases lying between them. What was sequenced was whole blood. The receptor's source is an adult who was a healthcare worker with PCR-confirmed SARS-CoV-2 infection or an uninfected control (not recorded which). The chain links TRBV7-2 to TRBJ1-1; maybe TRBD1 (5 bases). This CDR3 is CASSGAGRPTEAFF. As DNA, the CDR3 is TGTGCCAGCAGCGGGGCGGGGAGGCCCACTGAAGCTTTCTTT.